This T cell receptor (beta chain) appears in the sequencing data of a study of CD8 T cells in ankylosing spondylitis. Notes on the study in general: Clones linked to disease were reported to show significant enrichment in matched ankylosing spondylitis synovial fluid. Ankylosing spondylitis blood appeared to be characterized by a TCR beta motif of several highly homologous variants. Existing reports had already noted some motif variants in reactive arthritis synovial fluid and blood.

Scientists made TCR beta libraries using quantitative 5'-RACE with molecular barcodes. TCRdb re-derived calls from the 5' RACE reads in MiXCR, one entry per CDR3 protein. The repertoire holds tens of thousands of distinct CDR3 sequences, 25% to 35% seen once, with 45% to 65% in the top ten. Of note for this clonotype: What it binds is unknown.

The length of the CDR3 is 13 residues. From germline, CDR1 is MNHEY and CDR2 SMNVEV (reference sequence). V was pared by 2 bases and J by 6 bases, with 3 bases of the junction left unmatched. The receptor comes from a male donor with ankylosing spondylitis or in good health (not recorded which). J is TRBJ1-2 and V is TRBV27; TRBD1 matches at 7 bases. Specimen: blood, either unsorted or a sorted T cell fraction (not recorded which). The CDR3 DNA sequence: TGTGCCAGCAGTTTAAATACAGGGGATGGCTACACCTTC. Translating gives CASSLNTGDGYTF.